This T cell receptor (beta chain) came from a study of blood T cell repertoires in COVID-19. Background on the study: PBMCs, B-cell-depleted T cells, or T cells were the source of the cDNA or gDNA that made up the material.

Per germline, CDR1 LGHDT and CDR2 YNNKEL (reference sequence). The length of the CDR3 is 14 residues. Trimming removed 1 base from V and 4 bases from J, with 9 bases in between. TCRdb keeps only in-frame clones here, not all; method: immunoSEQ multiplex PCR. The table includes 80,000 or so clones, about four fifths detected once. V and J are TRBV3-1 (or the pseudogene TRBV3-2) and TRBJ2-3; no definite D call. The sequence was collected from a human donor in a cohort sampled during active COVID-19. Sequencing was done on a sample of peripheral blood. CDR3 in amino acids: CASSQGQSADTQYF. Written as DNA, the CDR3 is TGTGCCAGCAGCCAAGGGCAGTCCGCAGATACGCAGTATTTT.